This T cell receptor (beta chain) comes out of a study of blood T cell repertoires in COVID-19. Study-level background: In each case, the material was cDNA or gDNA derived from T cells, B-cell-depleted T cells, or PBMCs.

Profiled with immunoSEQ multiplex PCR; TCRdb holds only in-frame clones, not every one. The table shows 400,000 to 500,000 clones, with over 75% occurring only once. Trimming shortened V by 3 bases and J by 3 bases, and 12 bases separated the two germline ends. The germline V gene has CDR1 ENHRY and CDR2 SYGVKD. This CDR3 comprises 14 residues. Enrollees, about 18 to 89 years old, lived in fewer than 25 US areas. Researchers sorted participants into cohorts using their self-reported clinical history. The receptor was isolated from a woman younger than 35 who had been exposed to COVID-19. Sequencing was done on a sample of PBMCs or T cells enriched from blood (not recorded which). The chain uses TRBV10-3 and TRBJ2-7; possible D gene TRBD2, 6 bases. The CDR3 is CAISDPGEDYEQYF. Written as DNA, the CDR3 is TGTGCCATCAGTGACCCCGGGGAGGACTACGAGCAGTACTTC.